This TCR beta chain was recovered during a study of blood T cell repertoires in COVID-19 (dated by TCRdb to about 2020). Regarding the research as a whole: Collaborator samples came from the United States, Italy and Spain and covered acute and convalescent phases of COVID-19. The prospective study material was composed of cDNA or gDNA derived from T cells, B-cell-depleted T cells, or PBMCs. The dataset comprised deeply sampled blood TCRbeta repertoires from subjects exposed to, actively infected with, or recovered from COVID-19. The repertoires were released in a freely available public database meant as a resource for research on the immune response to SARS-CoV-2. The samples were drawn from the first 160 participants of the ongoing ImmuneRACE study and from about 1,200 subjects provided by 6 global collaborators. Nearly every sample came with metadata listing a de-identified subject ID, COVID-19 status, age in years and sex. Where HLA class I and class II types were available, the types were taken from metadata supplied by the sample provider, not from assay-based typing. The research as a whole found: The amount of clinical and demographic metadata varied by source and participant and was provided uncurated.

V trim: 2 bases; J trim: 0 bases; unmatched bases: 1. According to the germline V gene (reference sequence), CDR1 reads LGHDT and CDR2 reads YNNKEL. Measured from the cysteine to the phenylalanine, the CDR3 is 16 residues long. Only CDR3 DNA remains: 48 bases, in frame from the first base. About this clone itself: This receptor's antigen is unknown. No much larger clonotype is one base removed from it; base qualities were not supplied.

TCRbeta CDR3 regions were amplified from genomic DNA using the immunoSEQ Assay, a bias-controlled multiplex PCR. The original pipeline was this. Within the assay, amplification of reference gene primers was used to estimate how many nucleated cells each sample contained. To quantify the absolute abundance of each unique TCRbeta CDR3 rearrangement, sequence reads were collapsed and filtered. For each sample, productive Simpson clonality was calculated by taking the square root of Simpson's diversity index across productive rearrangements. This immuneACCESS table, as held by TCRdb, lists in-frame sequences with V and J called but not all clones. Of the missing ones, under half trace to an unresolved V gene in checked studies; the others have no known cause. V, J and clone size derive from that table, while D and trimming were established from the DNA sequence. In this sample the table shows fewer than 450,000 clones, 88% of which occur a single time. About 1.1% of the sample belongs to the ten largest clones.

Enrolling through a virtual design, the prospective study's participants ranged in age from roughly 18 to 95 years and lived across 24 United States geographic areas. In the prospective study, cohorts were assigned on the basis of participant-reported clinical history obtained from a screening survey and a study questionnaire. Recovered participants in ImmuneRACE Cohort 3 were defined by two consecutive negative NP/OP PCR tests, clearance by a healthcare professional, or resolution of symptoms. Each participant in the prospective study had whole blood, serum and a nasopharyngeal or oropharyngeal swab collected by mobile phlebotomists. Participants in the prospective study had the option to provide additional blood draws and questionnaires over an approximately 2-month period. Before DNA extraction, blood samples from the prospective study were shipped at room temperature or frozen.

Material: PBMCs or T cells enriched from blood (not recorded which). This sequence uses TRBV3-1 (or the pseudogene TRBV3-2) and TRBJ2-1, with TRBD2 matching 10 junction bases. This receptor was taken from a woman between 18 and 29 years old who had recovered from COVID-19. The base sequence is TGTGCCAGCAGCCAAATAGCGGGGGGCTCCTACAATGAGCAGTTCTTC. Its coded protein is CASSQIAGGSYNEQFF.